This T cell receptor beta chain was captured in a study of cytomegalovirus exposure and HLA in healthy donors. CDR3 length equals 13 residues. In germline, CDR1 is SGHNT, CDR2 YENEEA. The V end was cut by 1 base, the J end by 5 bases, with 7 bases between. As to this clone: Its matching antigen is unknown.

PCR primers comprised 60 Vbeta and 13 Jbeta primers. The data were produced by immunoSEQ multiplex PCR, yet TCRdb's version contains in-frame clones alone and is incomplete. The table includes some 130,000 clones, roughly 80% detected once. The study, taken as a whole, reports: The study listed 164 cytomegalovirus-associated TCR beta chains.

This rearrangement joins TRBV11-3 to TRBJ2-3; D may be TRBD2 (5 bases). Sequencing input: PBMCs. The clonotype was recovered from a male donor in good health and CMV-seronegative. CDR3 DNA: TGTGCCAGCAGCTTAGCCGGAGGAGATACGCAGTATTTT. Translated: CASSLAGGDTQYF. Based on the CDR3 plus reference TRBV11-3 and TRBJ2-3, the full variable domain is EAGVVQSPRYKIIEKKQPVAFWCNPISGHNTLYWYLQNLGQGPELLIRYENEEAVDDSQLPKDRFSAERLKGVDSTLKIQPAELGDSAVYLCASSLAGGDTQYFGPGTRLTVL.